One sample yielded the 5 T cell receptor beta chains listed below, sequenced in a study of T-cell memory formation after mild COVID-19. TCRdb itself ran the 5' RACE reads through MiXCR, one entry per CDR3 protein. The sample consists of fewer than 600,000 distinct CDR3 sequences, about 20% of them appearing once. Source material: PBMCs or a T cell subset sorted from them (not recorded which). These receptors were obtained from an adult woman who had mild COVID-19 (a few samples of this study predate the infection). Cell type and time point are not known.

This sequence joins TRBV18 and TRBJ2-6; tentatively, D is TRBD2 (5 bases). The CDR3 totals 17 residues. V was clipped by 6 bases and J by 2 bases, with 17 bases between them. Germline CDR1 reads KGHSH; CDR2 reads LQKENI. The CDR3 DNA follows: TGTGCCAGCTCGTCGACTCAGTCCGGGGCTGGGGCCAACGTCCTGACTTTC. Translated, it gives CASSSTQSGAGANVLTF.

This clonotype has more than one count but fewer than ten. This chain's CDR3 is CATSRESGRGANVLTF. CDR3 nucleotides: TGTGCCACCAGCAGAGAGTCAGGGCGTGGGGCCAACGTCCTGACTTTC. The chain couples TRBV15 to TRBJ2-6; perhaps TRBD1 as D (5 bases). This CDR3 comprises 16 residues. Trimming pared 0 bases from V and 3 bases from J, leaving 9 bases between. Germline V lookup: CDR1 LNHNV, CDR2 YYDKDF (reference sequence).

This clonotype showed up many times. The chain joins TRBV5-1 to TRBJ1-1; D might be TRBD1 (6 bases). This CDR3 has 14 residues. The germline V gene encodes CDR1 SGHRS and CDR2 YFSETQ. Trimming left V 4 bases short and J 4 bases short, with 14 bases between. The CDR3 loop is CASSPNLGGTEAFF. The CDR3 DNA reads TGCGCCAGCAGCCCCAATCTAGGGGGCACTGAAGCTTTCTTT.

This chain joins TRBV4-1 and TRBJ1-3; 8 bases are shared with TRBD1. The CDR3 covers 17 residues. V trimming: 1 base; J trimming: 2 bases; junction bases outside the gene matches: 7. Per the germline V gene, CDR1 is MGHRA and CDR2 is YSYEKL. This chain's CDR3 is CASSQGRTGPTGNTIYF. CDR3 DNA: TGCGCCAGCAGCCAAGGGAGGACAGGGCCAACTGGAAACACCATATATTTT.

The genes are TRBV7-9 and TRBJ2-7; 11 nucleotides match TRBD1. V gave up 5 bases and J gave up 5 bases; unmatched junction bases: 8. This CDR3 has 15 amino acids. Germline-derived CDR1 and CDR2 are SEHNR and FQNEAQ (reference sequence). The CDR3: CASSKLGQGADEQYF. DNA of the CDR3: TGTGCCAGCAGCAAACTAGGACAGGGGGCGGACGAGCAGTACTTC. The whole variable domain, filled in from reference TRBV7-9 and TRBJ2-7, reads DTGVSQNPRHKITKRGQNVTFRCDPISEHNRLYWYRQTLGQGPEFLTYFQNEAQLEKSRLLSDRFSAERPKGSFSTLEIQRTEQGDSAMYLCASSKLGQGADEQYFGPGTRLTVT.